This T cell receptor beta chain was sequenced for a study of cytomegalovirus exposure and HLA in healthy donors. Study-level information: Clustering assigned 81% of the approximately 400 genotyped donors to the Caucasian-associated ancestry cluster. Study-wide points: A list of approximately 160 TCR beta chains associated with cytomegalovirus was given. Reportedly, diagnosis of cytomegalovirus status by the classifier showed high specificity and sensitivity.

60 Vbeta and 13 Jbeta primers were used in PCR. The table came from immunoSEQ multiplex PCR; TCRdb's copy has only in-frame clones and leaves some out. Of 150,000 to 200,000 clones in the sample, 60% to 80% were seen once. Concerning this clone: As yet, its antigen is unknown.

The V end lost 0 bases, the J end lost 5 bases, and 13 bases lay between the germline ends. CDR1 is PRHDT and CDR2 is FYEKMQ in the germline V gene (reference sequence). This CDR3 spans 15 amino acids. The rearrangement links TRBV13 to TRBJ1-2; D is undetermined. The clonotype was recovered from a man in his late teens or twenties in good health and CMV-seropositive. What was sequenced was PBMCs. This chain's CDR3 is CASSLGGLYGYGYTF. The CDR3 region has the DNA TGTGCCAGCAGCTTAGGGGGCCTTTATGGGTATGGCTACACCTTC.